The present T cell receptor (beta chain) was sequenced within a study of T cell responses to AZD1222 COVID-19 vaccine. This CDR3 has 13 amino acids. Trimming stripped 9 bases from V and 1 base from J, with 12 bases between. CDR1 and CDR2 from the germline V gene are MNHEY and SVGAGI. TCRdb's copy holds only in-frame clones and misses some; the assay was immunoSEQ multiplex PCR. This table holds about 140,000 clones, about 93% found once. Study results and caveats: Donors were mostly white British, more females; clonal diversity possibly underestimated. The study identified only a handful of AZD1222 recipients as seropositive at baseline.

Turning to this clone: What it binds is not known.

Researchers grouped second doses given at about 4 or about 12 weeks into one pool. This sequence was found in an adult who received the AZD1222 COVID-19 vaccine. Sequenced here: peripheral blood, sampled 28 days after the second AZD1222 dose. The chain combines TRBV6-5 with TRBJ1-1, with a possible D match to TRBD1 (5 bases). Written as DNA, the CDR3 is TGTGCCAGTCGATCAGGGACGAACACTGAAGCTTTCTTT. Translated: CASRSGTNTEAFF.